The 15 T cell receptor beta chains below were found in one sample sequenced in a study of CDR3 diversity in severe acne. TCRdb re-derived calls from the PCR reads in MiXCR, one entry per CDR3 protein. The sample lists approximately 97,000 distinct CDR3 sequences, about half occurring once. Sequencing used blood. The receptors were gathered from a male donor with acne.

Remarks on this clonotype: This may be a read error, as it is one base from a much larger clone. Here the CDR3 reads CASSPGLAACNEQFF. The CDR3 DNA is TGTGCCAGCAGCCCAGGACTAGCGGCTTGCAATGAGCAGTTCTTC. The chain has TRBV5-6 and TRBJ2-1, with 10 bases identical to TRBD2. The CDR3 consists of 15 residues. Germline values: CDR1 SGHDT, CDR2 YYEEEE. Trimming cost V 4 bases and J 6 bases; bases outside gene matches: 7.

The CDR3 nucleotides are TGCAGTGCTAGAGGTAGCGGGAGGGGGAATGAGCAGTTCTTC. Protein: CSARGSGRGNEQFF. J is TRBJ2-1 and V is TRBV20-1; 11 bases agree with TRBD2. This CDR3 has 14 amino acids. Unmatched junction bases numbered 3, after V lost 1 base and J lost 7 bases. Germline values: CDR1 DFQATT, CDR2 SNEGSKA (reference sequence).

The chain couples TRBV7-9 to TRBJ2-7; D possibly uses TRBD1 or TRBD2 (6 bases each). The V end lost 6 bases, the J end lost 5 bases, and 20 bases lay between the germline ends. Germline values: CDR1 SEHNR, CDR2 FQNEAQ (reference sequence). The CDR3 is 15 residues long. CDR3: CASRGPGALPHEQYF. The DNA of the CDR3 is TGTGCCAGCAGGGGCCCGGGGGCCCTACCCCACGAGCAGTACTTC.

CDR3 nucleotides: TGTGCCAGCAGCTACGAAGTACTAGCGGGGGGCGAGCAGTACTTC. It codes for CASSYEVLAGGEQYF. The J gene is TRBJ2-7, the V gene TRBV7-9; 12 bases fit TRBD2. Trimming took 4 bases from V and 6 from J; bases not matched to a gene: 7. CDR3 size: 15 residues. Germline CDR1 is SEHNR and CDR2 is FQNEAQ (reference sequence).

The CDR3 loop reads CASRLAGGFRETQYF. In DNA, the CDR3 is TGTGCCAGCAGATTAGCGGGAGGGTTCCGAGAGACCCAGTACTTC. The gene calls are TRBV6-5 and TRBJ2-5; 11 bases agree with TRBD2. The CDR3 covers 15 residues. Germline loops: CDR1 MNHEY, CDR2 SVGAGI. J gave up 4 bases and V 6 bases, and 7 bases lay outside the gene matches.

Only a few counts were recorded for this clonotype. V is TRBV6-5 and J is TRBJ2-5, with a possible D match to TRBD2 (6 bases). Germline V CDR1 and CDR2: MNHEY, SVGAGI. V was cut by 0 bases and J by 0 bases, with 8 bases left in between. The CDR3 runs to 15 residues. The CDR3 here is CASSYSGGHQETQYF. The CDR3 DNA reads TGTGCCAGCAGTTACTCCGGAGGGCACCAAGAGACCCAGTACTTC.

The chain joins TRBV25-1 to TRBJ2-6, with 8 nucleotides matching TRBD2. The J call may be mistaken, given a closer DNA end match to TRBJ2-5. This CDR3 region has 14 residues. In germline, CDR1 is MGHDK, CDR2 SYGVNS. This chain's CDR3 is CASGGLAIQETQYF. As DNA, the CDR3 is TGTGCCAGCGGAGGACTAGCTATACAAGAGACCCAGTACTTC.

The J gene is TRBJ1-2, the V gene TRBV9; no definite D call. Trimming removed 0 bases from V and 0 bases from J, with 6 bases in between. Looked up from germline, CDR1 is SGDLS and CDR2 is YYNGEE. There are 14 residues in the CDR3. This CDR3 reads CASSVDGSNYGYTF. Here the CDR3 DNA reads TGTGCCAGCAGCGTAGATGGGTCTAACTATGGCTACACCTTC.

This chain uses TRBV12-3 or TRBV12-4 with TRBJ2-2; TRBD2 matches 13 bases. Unmatched junction bases numbered 8, after V lost 3 bases and J lost 7 bases. CDR3 length: 17 residues. In DNA form, the CDR3 reads TGTGCCAGCAGTTTCAACGGACTAGCGGGAGAGGGCGGGGAGCTGTTTTTT. Protein: CASSFNGLAGEGGELFF.

The chain employs TRBV28 and TRBJ1-1, with 8 bases identical to TRBD1. The CDR3 length is 15 residues. Germline CDR1 reads MDHEN; CDR2 reads SYDVKM. With V trimmed by 6 bases and J by 0 bases, 6 bases remained unmatched. The CDR3 DNA sequence: TGTGCCAGCAGGCCGACAGGGGAAATGAACACTGAAGCTTTCTTT. Amino acids: CASRPTGEMNTEAFF.

This clonotype was detected once. The chain links TRBV7-8 to TRBJ2-7; 7 bases align to TRBD2. Unmatched junction bases numbered 10, after V lost 1 base and J lost 1 base. From germline, CDR1 is SGHVS and CDR2 FQNEAQ. The CDR3 spans 17 residues. CDR3 residues: CASSLEREVPISYEQYF. DNA for the CDR3: TGTGCCAGCAGCTTAGAACGGGAGGTCCCTATTTCCTACGAGCAGTACTTC.

J is TRBJ2-5 and V is TRBV9; D tentatively reads TRBD1 or TRBD2 (6 bases each). The CDR3 spans 17 residues. CDR1 is SGDLS, CDR2 YYNGEE, per germline. Deletions cut 2 bases from V and 7 bases from J, with 24 bases between. In nucleotides, the CDR3 is TGTGCCAGCAGCGTCGATGCGGGGACACCCCGTGAGTTGACCCAGTACTTC. This sequence encodes CASSVDAGTPRELTQYF. The complete variable domain, with remaining parts taken from reference TRBV9 and TRBJ2-5, reads DSGVTQTPKHLITATGQRVTLRCSPRSGDLSVYWYQQSLDQGLQFLIQYYNGEERAKGNILERFSAQQFPDLHSELNLSSLELGDSALYFCASSVDAGTPRELTQYFGPGTRLLVL.

The J gene is TRBJ2-2, the V gene TRBV7-2, with 12 bases matching TRBD2. V lost 5 bases, J lost 0 bases, and 10 bases stayed unmatched. The CDR3 length is 19 residues. Germline loops: CDR1 SGHTA, CDR2 FQGNSA. The CDR3 region has the DNA TGTGCCAGCAGCCCCGCTTCACTAGCGGGAGGCACGAACACCGGGGAGCTGTTTTTT. It codes for CASSPASLAGGTNTGELFF.

The rearrangement links TRBV29-1 to TRBJ2-2, with a tentative D call TRBD1 (6 bases). CDR3 length equals 12 residues. CDR1 and CDR2 (germline): SQVTM, ANQGSEA. V lost 7 bases to trimming and J lost 1 base, with 7 bases between them. The CDR3 DNA reads TGCAGCGCGGGACAGAACACCGGGGAGCTGTTTTTT. This gives the protein CSAGQNTGELFF.

The rearrangement uses TRBV11-2 and TRBJ2-7, with D perhaps matching TRBD2 (6 bases). CDR1 is SGHAT and CDR2 is FQNNGV in the germline V gene. This CDR3 comprises 13 residues. V gave up 7 bases and J gave up 5 bases, with 15 bases separating them. Here the CDR3 reads CASTYRRDHEQYF. The CDR3 nucleotides are TGTGCCAGCACCTATCGGAGGGACCACGAGCAGTACTTC.